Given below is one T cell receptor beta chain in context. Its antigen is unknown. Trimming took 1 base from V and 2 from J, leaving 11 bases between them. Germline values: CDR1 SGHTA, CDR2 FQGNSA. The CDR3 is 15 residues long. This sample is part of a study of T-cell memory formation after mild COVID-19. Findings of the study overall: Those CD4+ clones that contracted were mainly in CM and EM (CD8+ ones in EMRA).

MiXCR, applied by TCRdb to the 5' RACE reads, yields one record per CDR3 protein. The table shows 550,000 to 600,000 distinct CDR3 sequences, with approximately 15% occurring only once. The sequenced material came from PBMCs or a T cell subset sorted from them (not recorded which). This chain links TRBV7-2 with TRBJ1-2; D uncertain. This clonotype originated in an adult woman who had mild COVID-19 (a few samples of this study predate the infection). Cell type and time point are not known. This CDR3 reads CASSLGAYLNYGYTF. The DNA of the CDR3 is TGTGCCAGCAGCTTAGGAGCGTACCTGAACTATGGCTACACCTTC.